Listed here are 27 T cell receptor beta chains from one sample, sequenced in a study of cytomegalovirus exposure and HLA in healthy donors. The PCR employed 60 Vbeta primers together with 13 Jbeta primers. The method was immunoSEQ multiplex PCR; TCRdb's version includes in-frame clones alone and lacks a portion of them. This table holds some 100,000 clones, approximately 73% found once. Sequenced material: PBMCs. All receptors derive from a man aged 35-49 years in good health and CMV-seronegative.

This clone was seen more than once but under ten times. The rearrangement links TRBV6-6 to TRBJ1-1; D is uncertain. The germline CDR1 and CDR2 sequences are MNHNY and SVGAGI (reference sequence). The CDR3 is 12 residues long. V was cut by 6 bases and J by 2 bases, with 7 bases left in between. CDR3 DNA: TGTGCCAGCAGCCCCCCTAACACTGAAGCTTTCTTT. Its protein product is CASSPPNTEAFF.

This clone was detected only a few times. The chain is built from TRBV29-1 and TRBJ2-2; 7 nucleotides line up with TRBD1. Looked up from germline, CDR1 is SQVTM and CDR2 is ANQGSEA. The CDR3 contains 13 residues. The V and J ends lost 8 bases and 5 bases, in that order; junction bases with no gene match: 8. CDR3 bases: TGCAGCACAGGACAGGCTAGGACCGGGGAGCTGTTTTTT. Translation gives CSTGQARTGELFF.

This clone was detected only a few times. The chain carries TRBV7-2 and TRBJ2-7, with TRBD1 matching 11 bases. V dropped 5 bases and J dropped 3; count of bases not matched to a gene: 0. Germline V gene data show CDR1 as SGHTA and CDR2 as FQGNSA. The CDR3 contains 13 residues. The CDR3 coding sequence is TGTGCCAGCAGCGGGACAGGGGGCTACGAGCAGTACTTC. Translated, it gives CASSGTGGYEQYF.

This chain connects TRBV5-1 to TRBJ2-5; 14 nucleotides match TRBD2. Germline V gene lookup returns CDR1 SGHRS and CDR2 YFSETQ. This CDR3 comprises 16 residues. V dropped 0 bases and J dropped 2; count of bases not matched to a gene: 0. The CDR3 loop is CASSLGLAGGQETQYF. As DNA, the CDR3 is TGCGCCAGCAGCTTGGGACTAGCGGGGGGGCAAGAGACCCAGTACTTC.

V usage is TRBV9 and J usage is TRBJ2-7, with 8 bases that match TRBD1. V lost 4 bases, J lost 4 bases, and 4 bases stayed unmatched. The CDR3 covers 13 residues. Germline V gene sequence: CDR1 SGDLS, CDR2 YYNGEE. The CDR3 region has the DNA TGTGCCAGCAGCCCCACAGGGGGTTACGAGCAGTACTTC. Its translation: CASSPTGGYEQYF.

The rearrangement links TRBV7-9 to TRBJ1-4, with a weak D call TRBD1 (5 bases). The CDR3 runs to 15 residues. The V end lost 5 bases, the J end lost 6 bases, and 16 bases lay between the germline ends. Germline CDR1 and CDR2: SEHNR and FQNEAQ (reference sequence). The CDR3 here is CASSPSETVDEKLFF. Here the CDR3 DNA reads TGTGCCAGCAGCCCCTCCGAGACAGTAGATGAAAAACTGTTTTTT.

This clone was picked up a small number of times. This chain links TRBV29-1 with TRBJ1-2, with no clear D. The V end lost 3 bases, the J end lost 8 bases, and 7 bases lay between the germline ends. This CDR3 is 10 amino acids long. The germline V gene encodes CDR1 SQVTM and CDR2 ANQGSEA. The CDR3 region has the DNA TGCAGCGTTGAGGACTTGGGCTACACCTTC. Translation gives CSVEDLGYTF.

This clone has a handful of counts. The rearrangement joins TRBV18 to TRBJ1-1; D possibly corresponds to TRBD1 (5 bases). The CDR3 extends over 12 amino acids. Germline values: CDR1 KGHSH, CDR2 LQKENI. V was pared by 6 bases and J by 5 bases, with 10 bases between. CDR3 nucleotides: TGTGCCAGCTCCCGGGGGGATACTGAAGCTTTCTTT. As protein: CASSRGDTEAFF.

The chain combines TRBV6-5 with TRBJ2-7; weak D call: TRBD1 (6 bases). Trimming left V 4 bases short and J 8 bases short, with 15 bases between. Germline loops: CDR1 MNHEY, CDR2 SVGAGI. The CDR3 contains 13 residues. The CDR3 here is CASSLRGRGKQYF. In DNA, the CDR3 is TGTGCCAGCAGTTTGAGGGGCAGGGGCAAGCAGTACTTC.

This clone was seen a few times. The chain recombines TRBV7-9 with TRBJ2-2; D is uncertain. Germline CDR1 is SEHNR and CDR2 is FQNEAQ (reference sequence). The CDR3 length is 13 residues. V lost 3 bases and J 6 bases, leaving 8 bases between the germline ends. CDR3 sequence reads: CASSFDISGELFF. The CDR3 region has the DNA TGTGCCAGCAGCTTTGACATCTCCGGGGAGCTGTTTTTT. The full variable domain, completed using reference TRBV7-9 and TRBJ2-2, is DTGVSQNPRHKITKRGQNVTFRCDPISEHNRLYWYRQTLGQGPEFLTYFQNEAQLEKSRLLSDRFSAERPKGSFSTLEIQRTEQGDSAMYLCASSFDISGELFFGEGSRLTVL.

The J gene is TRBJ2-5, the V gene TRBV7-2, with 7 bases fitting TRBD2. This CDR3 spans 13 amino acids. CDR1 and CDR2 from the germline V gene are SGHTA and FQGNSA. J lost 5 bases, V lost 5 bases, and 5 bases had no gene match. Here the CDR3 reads CASSPSGGETQYF. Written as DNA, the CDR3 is TGTGCCAGCAGCCCCTCCGGGGGGGAGACCCAGTACTTC.

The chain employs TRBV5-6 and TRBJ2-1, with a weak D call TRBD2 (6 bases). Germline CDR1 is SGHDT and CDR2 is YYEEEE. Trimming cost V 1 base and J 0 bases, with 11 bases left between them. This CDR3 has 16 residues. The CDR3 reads CASSLWAGSSYNEQFF. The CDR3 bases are TGTGCCAGCAGCTTGTGGGCGGGGAGCTCCTACAATGAGCAGTTCTTC.

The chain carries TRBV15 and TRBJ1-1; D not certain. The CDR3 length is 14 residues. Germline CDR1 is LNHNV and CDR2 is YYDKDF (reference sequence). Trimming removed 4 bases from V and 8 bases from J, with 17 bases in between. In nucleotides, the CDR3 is TGTGCCACCAGCACCCCAGATTCGACTTCGGAAGCTTTCTTT. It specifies CATSTPDSTSEAFF.

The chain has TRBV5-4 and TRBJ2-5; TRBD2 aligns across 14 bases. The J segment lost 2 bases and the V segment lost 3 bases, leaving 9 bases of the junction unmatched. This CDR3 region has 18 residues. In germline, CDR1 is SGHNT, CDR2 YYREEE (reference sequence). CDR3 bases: TGTGCCAGCAGCTCACTTGGACTAGCGGGGGGTCAACAAGAGACCCAGTACTTC. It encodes CASSSLGLAGGQQETQYF. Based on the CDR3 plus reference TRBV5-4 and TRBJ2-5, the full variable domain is ETGVTQSPTHLIKTRGQQVTLRCSSQSGHNTVSWYQQALGQGPQFIFQYYREEENGRGNFPPRFSGLQFPNYSSELNVNALELDDSALYLCASSSLGLAGGQQETQYFGPGTRLLVL.

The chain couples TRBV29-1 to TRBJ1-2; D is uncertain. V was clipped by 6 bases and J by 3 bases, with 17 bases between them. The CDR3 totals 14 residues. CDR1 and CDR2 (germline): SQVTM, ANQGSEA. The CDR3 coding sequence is TGCAGCGTAGTGGTCCCCTACCCCTACTATGGCTACACCTTC. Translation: CSVVVPYPYYGYTF.

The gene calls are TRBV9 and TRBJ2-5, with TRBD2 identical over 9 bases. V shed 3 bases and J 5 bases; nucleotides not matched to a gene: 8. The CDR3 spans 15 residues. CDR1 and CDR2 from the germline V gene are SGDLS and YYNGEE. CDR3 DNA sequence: TGTGCCAGCAGCGAGGGAGCGGGGGGCGGGGAGACCCAGTACTTC. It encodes CASSEGAGGGETQYF.

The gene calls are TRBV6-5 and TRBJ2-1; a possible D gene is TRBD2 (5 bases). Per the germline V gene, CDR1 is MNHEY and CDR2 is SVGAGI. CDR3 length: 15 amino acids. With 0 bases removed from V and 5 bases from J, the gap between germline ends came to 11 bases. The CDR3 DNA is TGTGCCAGCAGTTACTCCTCACTAGGGAACAATGAGCAGTTCTTC. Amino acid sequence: CASSYSSLGNNEQFF.

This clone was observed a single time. The CDR3 bases are TGTGCCAGCAGCGAGGAGTTCGGAAACACCATATATTTT. The encoded protein is CASSEEFGNTIYF. V is TRBV9 and J is TRBJ1-3; unclear D gene. Germline CDR1 is SGDLS and CDR2 is YYNGEE. V was trimmed by 3 bases and J by 4 bases, leaving 8 bases between them. This CDR3 comprises 13 residues.

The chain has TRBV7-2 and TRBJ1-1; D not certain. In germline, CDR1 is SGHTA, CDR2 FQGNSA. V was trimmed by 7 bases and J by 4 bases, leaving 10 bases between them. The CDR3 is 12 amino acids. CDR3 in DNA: TGTGCCAGCACCCAACTGTTCACTGAAGCTTTCTTT. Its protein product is CASTQLFTEAFF.

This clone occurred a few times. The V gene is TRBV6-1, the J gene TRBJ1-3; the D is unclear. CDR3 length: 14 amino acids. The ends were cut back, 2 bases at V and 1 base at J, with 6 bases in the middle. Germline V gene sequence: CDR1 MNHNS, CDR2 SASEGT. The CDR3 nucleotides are TGTGCCAGCAGTGAATCGGTATCTGGAAACACCATATATTTT. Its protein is CASSESVSGNTIYF.

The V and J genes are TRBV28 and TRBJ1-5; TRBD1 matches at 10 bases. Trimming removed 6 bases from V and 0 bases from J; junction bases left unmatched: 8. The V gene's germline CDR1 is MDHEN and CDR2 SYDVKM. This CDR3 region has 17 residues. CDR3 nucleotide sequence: TGTGCCAGCAGAGAGGGACAGGGGTTCCATAGCAATCAGCCCCAGCATTTT. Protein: CASREGQGFHSNQPQHF. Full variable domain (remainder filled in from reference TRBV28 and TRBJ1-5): DVKVTQSSRYLVKRTGEKVFLECVQDMDHENMFWYRQDPGLGLRLIYFSYDVKMKEKGDIPEGYSVSREKKERFSLILESASTNQTSMYLCASREGQGFHSNQPQHFGDGTRLSIL.

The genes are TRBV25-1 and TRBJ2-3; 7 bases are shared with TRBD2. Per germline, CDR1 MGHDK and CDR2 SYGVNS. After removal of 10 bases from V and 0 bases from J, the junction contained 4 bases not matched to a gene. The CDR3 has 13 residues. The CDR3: CATRGSSTDTQYF. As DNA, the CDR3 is TGTGCCACGCGGGGGAGTAGCACAGATACGCAGTATTTT.

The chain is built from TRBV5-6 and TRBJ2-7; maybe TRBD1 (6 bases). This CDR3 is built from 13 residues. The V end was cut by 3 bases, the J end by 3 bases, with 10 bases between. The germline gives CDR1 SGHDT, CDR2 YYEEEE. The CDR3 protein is CASSYDRSYEQYF. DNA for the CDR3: TGTGCCAGCAGCTATGACAGGAGCTACGAGCAGTACTTC.

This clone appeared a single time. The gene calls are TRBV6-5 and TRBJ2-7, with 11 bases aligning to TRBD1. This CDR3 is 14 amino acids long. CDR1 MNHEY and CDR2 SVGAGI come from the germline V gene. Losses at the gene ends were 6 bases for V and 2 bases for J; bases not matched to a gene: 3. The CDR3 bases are TGTGCCAGCAGGGTGGGACAGGGGGCCTACGAGCAGTACTTC. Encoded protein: CASRVGQGAYEQYF.

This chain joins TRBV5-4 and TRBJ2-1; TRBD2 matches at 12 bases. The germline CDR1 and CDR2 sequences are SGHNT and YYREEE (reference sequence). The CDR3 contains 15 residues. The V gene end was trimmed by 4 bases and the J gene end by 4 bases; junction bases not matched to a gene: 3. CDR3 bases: TGTGCCAGCAGCAAAACTAGCGGGGGGTACAATGAGCAGTTCTTC. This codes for CASSKTSGGYNEQFF. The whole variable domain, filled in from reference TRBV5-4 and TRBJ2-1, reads ETGVTQSPTHLIKTRGQQVTLRCSSQSGHNTVSWYQQALGQGPQFIFQYYREEENGRGNFPPRFSGLQFPNYSSELNVNALELDDSALYLCASSKTSGGYNEQFFGPGTRLTVL.

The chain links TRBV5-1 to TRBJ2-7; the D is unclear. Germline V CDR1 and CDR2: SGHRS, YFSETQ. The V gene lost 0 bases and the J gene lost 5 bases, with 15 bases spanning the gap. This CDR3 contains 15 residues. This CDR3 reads CASSLAVESIHEQYF. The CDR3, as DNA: TGCGCCAGCAGCTTGGCGGTAGAAAGTATCCACGAGCAGTACTTC.

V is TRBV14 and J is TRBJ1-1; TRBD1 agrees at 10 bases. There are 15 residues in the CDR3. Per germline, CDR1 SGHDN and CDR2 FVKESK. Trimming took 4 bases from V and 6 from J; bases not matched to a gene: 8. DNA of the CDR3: TGTGCCAGCAGCCTCGAGACAGGGGGCGTCGCTGAAGCTTTCTTT. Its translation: CASSLETGGVAEAFF.